This T cell receptor beta chain was identified in a study of patients and donors after allogeneic stem cell transplantation. MiXCR was run by TCRdb on the RT-PCR reads, yielding one entry per CDR3 protein. This sample has over 200,000 distinct CDR3 sequences, with over 30% found just once. In germline, CDR1 is SGHRS, CDR2 YFSETQ. Trimming cost V 3 bases and J 3 bases, with 13 bases left between them. This CDR3 is built from 15 residues. Sequencing was carried out using blood, either unsorted or a sorted T cell fraction (not recorded which). The chain couples TRBV5-1 to TRBJ1-5; possible D gene TRBD1, 6 bases. This TCR derives from a human donor who was either an allogeneic HSCT recipient or a stem cell or donor lymphocyte infusion donor (not recorded which). It is not recorded whose cells these are; they may come from a transplant donor. The CDR3 loop is CASSSGTSNNQPQHF. The CDR3 coding sequence is TGCGCCAGCAGCTCCGGGACATCCAACAATCAGCCCCAGCATTTT.